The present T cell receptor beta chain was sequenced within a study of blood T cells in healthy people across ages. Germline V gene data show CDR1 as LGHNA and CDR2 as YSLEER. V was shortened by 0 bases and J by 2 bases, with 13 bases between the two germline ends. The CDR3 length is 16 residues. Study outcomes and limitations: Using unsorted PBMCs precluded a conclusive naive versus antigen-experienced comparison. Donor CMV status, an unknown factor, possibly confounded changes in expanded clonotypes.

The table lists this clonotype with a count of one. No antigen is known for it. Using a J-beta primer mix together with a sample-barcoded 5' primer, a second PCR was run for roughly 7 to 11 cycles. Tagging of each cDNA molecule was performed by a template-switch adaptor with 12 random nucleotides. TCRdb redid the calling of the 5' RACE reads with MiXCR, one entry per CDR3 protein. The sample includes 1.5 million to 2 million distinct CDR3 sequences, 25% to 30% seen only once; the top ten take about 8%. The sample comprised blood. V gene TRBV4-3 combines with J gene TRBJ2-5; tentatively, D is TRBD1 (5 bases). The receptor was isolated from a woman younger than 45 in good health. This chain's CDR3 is CASSQDWGRRQETQYF. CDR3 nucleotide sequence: TGCGCCAGCAGCCAAGATTGGGGCCGAAGGCAAGAGACCCAGTACTTC.